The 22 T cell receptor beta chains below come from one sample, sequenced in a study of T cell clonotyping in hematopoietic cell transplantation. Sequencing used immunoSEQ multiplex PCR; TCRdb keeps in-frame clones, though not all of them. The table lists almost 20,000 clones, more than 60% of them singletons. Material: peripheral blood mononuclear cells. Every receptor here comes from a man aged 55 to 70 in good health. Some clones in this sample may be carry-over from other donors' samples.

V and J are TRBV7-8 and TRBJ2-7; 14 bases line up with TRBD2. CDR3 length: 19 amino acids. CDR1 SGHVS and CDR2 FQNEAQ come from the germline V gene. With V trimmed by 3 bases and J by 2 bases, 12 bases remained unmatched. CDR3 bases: TGTGCCAGCAGCTTCCGCCGGCGGGGACTAGCGGGAGCCACCTACGAGCAGTACTTC. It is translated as CASSFRRRGLAGATYEQYF.

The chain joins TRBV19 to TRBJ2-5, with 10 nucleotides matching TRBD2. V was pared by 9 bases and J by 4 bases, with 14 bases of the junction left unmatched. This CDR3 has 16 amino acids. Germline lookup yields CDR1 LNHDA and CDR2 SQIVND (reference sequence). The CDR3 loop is CASQKNSGGLGETQYF. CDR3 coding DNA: TGTGCCAGCCAGAAAAATAGCGGGGGGTTAGGAGAGACCCAGTACTTC.

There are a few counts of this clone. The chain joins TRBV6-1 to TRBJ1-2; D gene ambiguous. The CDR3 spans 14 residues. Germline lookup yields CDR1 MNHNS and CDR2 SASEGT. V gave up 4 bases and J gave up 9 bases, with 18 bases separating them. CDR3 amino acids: CASSVSYSEGSYTF. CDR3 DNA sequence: TGTGCCAGCAGTGTATCTTACAGCGAGGGTAGCTACACCTTC.

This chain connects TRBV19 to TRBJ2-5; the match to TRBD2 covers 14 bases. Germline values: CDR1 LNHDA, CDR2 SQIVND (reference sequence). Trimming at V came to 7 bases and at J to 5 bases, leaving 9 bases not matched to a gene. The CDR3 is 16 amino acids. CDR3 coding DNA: TGTGCCAGTATGGGGACTAGCGGGAGCGGGTTCGAGACCCAGTACTTC. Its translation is CASMGTSGSGFETQYF. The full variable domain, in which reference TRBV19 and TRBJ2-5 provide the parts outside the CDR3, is DGGITQSPKYLFRKEGQNVTLSCEQNLNHDAMYWYRQDPGQGLRLIYYSQIVNDFQKGDIAEGYSVSREKKESFPLTVTSAQKNPTAFYLCASMGTSGSGFETQYFGPGTRLLVL.

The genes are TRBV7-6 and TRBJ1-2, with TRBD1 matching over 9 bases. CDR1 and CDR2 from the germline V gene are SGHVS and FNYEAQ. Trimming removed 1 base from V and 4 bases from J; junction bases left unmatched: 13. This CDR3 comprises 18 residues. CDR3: CASSLGGGQGRGVYGYTF. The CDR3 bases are TGTGCCAGCAGCTTAGGGGGCGGACAGGGGCGGGGTGTCTATGGCTACACCTTC.

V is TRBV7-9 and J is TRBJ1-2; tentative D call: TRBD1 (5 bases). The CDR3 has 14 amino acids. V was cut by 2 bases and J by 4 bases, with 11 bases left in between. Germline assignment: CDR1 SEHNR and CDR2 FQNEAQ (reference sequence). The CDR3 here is CASSLLGASYGYTF. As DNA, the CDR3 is TGTGCCAGCAGCTTATTAGGGGCGAGCTATGGCTACACCTTC.

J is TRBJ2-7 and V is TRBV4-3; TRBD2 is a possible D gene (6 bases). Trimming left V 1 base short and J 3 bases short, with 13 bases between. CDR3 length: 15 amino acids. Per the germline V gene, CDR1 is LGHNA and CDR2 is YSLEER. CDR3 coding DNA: TGCGCCAGCAGCCAAGGTTACGGGAGCCACTACGAGCAGTACTTC. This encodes CASSQGYGSHYEQYF.

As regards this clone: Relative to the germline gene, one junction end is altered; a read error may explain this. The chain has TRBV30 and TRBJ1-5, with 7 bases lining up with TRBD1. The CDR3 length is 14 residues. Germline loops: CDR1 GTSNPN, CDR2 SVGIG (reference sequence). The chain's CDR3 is CAWSEGASNKPQHF. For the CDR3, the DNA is TGTGCCTGGAGTGAGGGGGCCAGCAATAAGCCCCAGCATTTT.

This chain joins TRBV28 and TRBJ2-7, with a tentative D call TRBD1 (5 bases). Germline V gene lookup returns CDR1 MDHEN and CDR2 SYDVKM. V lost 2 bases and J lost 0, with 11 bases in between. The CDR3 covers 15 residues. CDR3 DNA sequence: TGTGCCAGCAGTTTAGAAGGGGTGAGCTCCTACGAGCAGTACTTC. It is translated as CASSLEGVSSYEQYF.

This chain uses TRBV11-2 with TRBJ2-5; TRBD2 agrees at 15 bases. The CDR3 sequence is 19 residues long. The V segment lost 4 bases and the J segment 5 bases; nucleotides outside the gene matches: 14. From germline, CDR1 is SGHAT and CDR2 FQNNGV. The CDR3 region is CASSSGLAGGPGMWETQYF. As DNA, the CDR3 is TGTGCCAGCAGCTCCGGACTAGCGGGGGGGCCAGGAATGTGGGAGACCCAGTACTTC.

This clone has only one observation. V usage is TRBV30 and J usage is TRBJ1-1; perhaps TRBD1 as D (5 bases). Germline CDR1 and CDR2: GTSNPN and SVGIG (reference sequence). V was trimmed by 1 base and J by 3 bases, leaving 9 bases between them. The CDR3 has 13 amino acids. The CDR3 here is CAWSADIYTEAFF. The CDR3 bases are TGTGCCTGGAGTGCGGACATATACACTGAAGCTTTCTTT.

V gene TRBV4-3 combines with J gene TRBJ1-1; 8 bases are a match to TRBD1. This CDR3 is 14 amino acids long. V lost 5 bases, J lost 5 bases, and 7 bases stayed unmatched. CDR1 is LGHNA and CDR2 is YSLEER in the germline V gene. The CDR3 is CASSFRRQGTEAFF. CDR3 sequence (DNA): TGCGCCAGCAGCTTCCGACGACAGGGGACTGAAGCTTTCTTT.

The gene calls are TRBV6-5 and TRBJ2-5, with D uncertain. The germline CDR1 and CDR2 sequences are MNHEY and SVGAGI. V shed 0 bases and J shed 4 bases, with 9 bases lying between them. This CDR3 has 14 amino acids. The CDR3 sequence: CASSYSPGRETQYF. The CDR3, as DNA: TGTGCCAGCAGTTACTCTCCAGGACGAGAGACCCAGTACTTC.

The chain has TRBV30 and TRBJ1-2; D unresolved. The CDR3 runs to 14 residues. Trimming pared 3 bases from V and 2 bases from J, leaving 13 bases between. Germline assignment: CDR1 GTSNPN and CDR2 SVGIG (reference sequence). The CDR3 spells CAWRRANMNYGYTF. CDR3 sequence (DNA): TGTGCCTGGAGGCGAGCAAACATGAACTATGGCTACACCTTC.

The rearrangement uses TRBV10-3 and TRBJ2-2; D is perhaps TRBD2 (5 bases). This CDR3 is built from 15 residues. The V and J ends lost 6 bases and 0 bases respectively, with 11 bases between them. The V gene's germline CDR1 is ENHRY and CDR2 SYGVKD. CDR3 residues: CAISQAETNTGELFF. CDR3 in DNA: TGTGCCATCAGCCAAGCGGAAACGAACACCGGGGAGCTGTTTTTT.

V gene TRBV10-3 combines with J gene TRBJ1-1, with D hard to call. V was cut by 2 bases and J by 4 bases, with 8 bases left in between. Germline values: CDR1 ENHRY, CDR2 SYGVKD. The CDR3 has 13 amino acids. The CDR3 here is CAISEEGPTEAFF. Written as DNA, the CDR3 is TGTGCCATCAGTGAGGAGGGTCCCACTGAAGCTTTCTTT.

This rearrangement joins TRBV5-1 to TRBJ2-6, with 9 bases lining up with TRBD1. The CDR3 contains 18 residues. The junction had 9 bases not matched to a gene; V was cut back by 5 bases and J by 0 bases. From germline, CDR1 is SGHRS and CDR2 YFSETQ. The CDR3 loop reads CASSLRGTGSSGANVLTF. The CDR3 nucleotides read TGCGCCAGCAGTCTCCGGGGGACAGGGAGCTCTGGGGCCAACGTCCTGACTTTC.

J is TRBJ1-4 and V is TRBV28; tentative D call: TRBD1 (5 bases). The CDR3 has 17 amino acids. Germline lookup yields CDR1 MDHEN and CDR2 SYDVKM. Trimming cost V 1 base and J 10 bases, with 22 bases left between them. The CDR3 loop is CASSLFENPGRGGKLFF. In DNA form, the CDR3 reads TGTGCCAGCAGTTTATTTGAGAACCCAGGTCGGGGGGGAAAACTGTTTTTT.

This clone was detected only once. CDR3 bases: TGTGCCAGCAGCCCCAGGGGGAACCAAGAGACCCAGTACTTC. This codes for CASSPRGNQETQYF. The rearrangement joins TRBV5-8 to TRBJ2-5; 7 positions agree with TRBD1. This CDR3 region has 14 residues. Germline V gene lookup returns CDR1 SGHTS and CDR2 YDEGEE. The trim removed 4 bases at V and 0 bases at J, leaving 3 bases unmatched.

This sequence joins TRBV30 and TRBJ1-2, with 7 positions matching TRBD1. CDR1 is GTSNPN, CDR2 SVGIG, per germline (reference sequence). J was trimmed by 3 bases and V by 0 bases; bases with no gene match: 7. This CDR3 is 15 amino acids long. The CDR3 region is CAWSVHNRGYYGYTF. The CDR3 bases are TGTGCCTGGAGTGTACATAACAGGGGCTACTATGGCTACACCTTC.

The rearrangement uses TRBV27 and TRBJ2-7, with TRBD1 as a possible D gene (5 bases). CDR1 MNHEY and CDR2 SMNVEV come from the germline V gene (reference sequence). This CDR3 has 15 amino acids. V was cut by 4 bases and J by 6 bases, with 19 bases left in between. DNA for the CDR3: TGTGCCAGCAGTTCAAATCAGGGAATTCAGGGCGAGCAGTACTTC. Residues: CASSSNQGIQGEQYF.

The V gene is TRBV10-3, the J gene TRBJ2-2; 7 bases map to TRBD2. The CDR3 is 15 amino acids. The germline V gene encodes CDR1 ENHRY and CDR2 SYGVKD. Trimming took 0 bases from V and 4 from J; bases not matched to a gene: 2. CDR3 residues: CAISESTSSTGELFF. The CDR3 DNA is TGTGCCATCAGTGAGTCGACTAGCAGCACCGGGGAGCTGTTTTTT.